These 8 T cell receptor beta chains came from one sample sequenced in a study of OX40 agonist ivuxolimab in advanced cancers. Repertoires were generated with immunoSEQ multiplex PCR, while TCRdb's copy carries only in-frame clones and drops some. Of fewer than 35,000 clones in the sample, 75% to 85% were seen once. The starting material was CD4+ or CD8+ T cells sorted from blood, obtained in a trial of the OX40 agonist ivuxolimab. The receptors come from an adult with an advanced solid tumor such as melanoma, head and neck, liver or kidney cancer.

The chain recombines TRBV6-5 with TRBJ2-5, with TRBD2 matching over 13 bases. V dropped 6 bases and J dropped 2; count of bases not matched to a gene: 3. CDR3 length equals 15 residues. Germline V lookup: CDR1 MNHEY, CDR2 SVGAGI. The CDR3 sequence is CASSPGLAGQETQYF. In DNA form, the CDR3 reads TGTGCCAGCAGCCCGGGACTAGCGGGGCAAGAGACCCAGTACTTC.

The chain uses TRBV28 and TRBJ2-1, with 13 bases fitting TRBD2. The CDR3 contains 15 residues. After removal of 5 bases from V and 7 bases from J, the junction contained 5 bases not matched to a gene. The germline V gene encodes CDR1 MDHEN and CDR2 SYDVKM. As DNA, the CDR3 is TGTGCCAGCAGTGAACTAGCGGGAGGGAGGAATGAGCAGTTCTTC. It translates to CASSELAGGRNEQFF.

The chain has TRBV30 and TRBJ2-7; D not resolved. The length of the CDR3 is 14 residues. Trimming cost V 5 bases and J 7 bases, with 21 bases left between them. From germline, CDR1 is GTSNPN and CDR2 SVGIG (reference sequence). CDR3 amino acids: CAWSRGEVLREQYF. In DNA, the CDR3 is TGTGCCTGGTCCCGTGGTGAGGTTCTAAGAGAGCAGTACTTC.

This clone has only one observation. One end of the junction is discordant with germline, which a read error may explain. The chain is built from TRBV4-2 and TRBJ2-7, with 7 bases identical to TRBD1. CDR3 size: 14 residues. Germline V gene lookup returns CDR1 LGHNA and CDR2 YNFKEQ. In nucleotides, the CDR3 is TGTGCCAGCAGCCAAGATTCAATGACAGGGCTGAAAAACTTC. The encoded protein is CASSQDSMTGLKNF.

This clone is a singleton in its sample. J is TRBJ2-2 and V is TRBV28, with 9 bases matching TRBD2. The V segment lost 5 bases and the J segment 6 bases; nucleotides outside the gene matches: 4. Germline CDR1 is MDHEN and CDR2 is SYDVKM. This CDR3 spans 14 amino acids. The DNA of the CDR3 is TGTGCCAGCAGTGGCGCGGGGGGGTCCGGGGAGCTGTTTTTT. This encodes CASSGAGGSGELFF.

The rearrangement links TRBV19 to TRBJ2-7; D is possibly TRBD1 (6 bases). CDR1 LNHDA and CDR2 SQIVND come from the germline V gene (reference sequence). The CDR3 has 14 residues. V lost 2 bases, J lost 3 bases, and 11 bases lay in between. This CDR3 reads CASSINGGSYEQYF. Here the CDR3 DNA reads TGTGCCAGTAGTATAAATGGGGGCAGCTACGAGCAGTACTTC.

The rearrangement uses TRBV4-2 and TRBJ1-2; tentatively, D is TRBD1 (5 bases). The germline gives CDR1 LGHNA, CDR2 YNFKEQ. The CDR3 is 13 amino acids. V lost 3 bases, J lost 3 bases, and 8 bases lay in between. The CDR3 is CASSHQGDYGYTF. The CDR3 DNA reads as TGTGCCAGCAGCCACCAAGGGGACTATGGCTACACCTTC.

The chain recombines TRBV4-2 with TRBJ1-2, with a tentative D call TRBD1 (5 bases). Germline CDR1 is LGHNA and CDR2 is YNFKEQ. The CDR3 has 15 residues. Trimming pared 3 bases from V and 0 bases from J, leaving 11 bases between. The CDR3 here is CASSHPLGANYGYTF. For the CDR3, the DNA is TGTGCCAGCAGCCACCCCCTGGGGGCTAACTATGGCTACACCTTC.